The next 28 T cell receptor beta chains were all read from a single sample in a study of T cell repertoires and HLA-DP antigens. Clones were read by immunoSEQ multiplex PCR, and TCRdb kept only the in-frame ones, dropping some. Altogether some 89,000 clones are present, roughly 86% being singletons, with the ten largest covering about 1.8%. These receptors lack a known antigen. The source material was CD4+ T cells from PBMCs. The receptors were gathered from a man aged 50-60 years in good health and CMV-seronegative.

The chain carries TRBV10-1 and TRBJ2-1; 12 bases fit TRBD2. Trimming took 0 bases from V and 5 from J; bases not matched to a gene: 5. Per the germline V gene, CDR1 is WNHNN and CDR2 is SYGVQD (reference sequence). The CDR3 consists of 17 residues. This chain's CDR3 is CASSESLAGGPDNEQFF. The CDR3 DNA is TGCGCCAGCAGTGAGTCGCTAGCGGGAGGGCCGGACAATGAGCAGTTCTTC.

The V gene is TRBV30, the J gene TRBJ1-6, with a weak D call TRBD1 (6 bases). Trimming shortened V by 1 base and J by 0 bases, and 7 bases separated the two germline ends. There are 15 residues in the CDR3. Per the germline V gene, CDR1 is GTSNPN and CDR2 is SVGIG (reference sequence). The DNA for the CDR3 is TGTGCCTGGAGTGGAGGGGGCTCCTATAATTCACCCCTCCACTTT. It codes for CAWSGGGSYNSPLHF.

The rearrangement joins TRBV5-8 to TRBJ2-7; the D gene is possibly TRBD1 (5 bases). Trimming removed 4 bases at V and 0 bases at J, with 14 bases between. CDR1 SGHTS and CDR2 YDEGEE come from the germline V gene. The CDR3 totals 15 residues. Here the CDR3 DNA reads TGTGCCAGCAGCATGGGGCGGTACAGCTCCTACGAGCAGTACTTC. Amino acids: CASSMGRYSSYEQYF.

CDR3 nucleotide sequence: TGTGCCAGCAGTCGGGACACCTCCTACAATGAGCAGTTCTTC. It is translated as CASSRDTSYNEQFF. This chain links TRBV27 with TRBJ2-1; maybe TRBD1 (6 bases). Deletions cut 5 bases from V and 0 bases from J, with 8 bases between. This CDR3 has 14 residues. CDR1 MNHEY and CDR2 SMNVEV come from the germline V gene (reference sequence).

V gene TRBV30 combines with J gene TRBJ2-1, with 12 positions matching TRBD2. The V gene's germline CDR1 is GTSNPN and CDR2 SVGIG (reference sequence). After removal of 2 bases from V and 9 bases from J, the junction contained 8 bases not matched to a gene. This CDR3 is 15 amino acids long. The CDR3 sequence is CAWSPTSGRNGEQFF. CDR3 coding DNA: TGTGCCTGGAGTCCGACTAGCGGGAGAAATGGTGAGCAGTTCTTC.

This clone has just one count. The rearrangement links TRBV4-1 to TRBJ2-7, with D possibly matching TRBD1 (5 bases). The CDR3 loop spans 14 amino acids. The germline V and J ends were trimmed by 4 bases and 2 bases, with 12 bases remaining between them. The germline V gene encodes CDR1 MGHRA and CDR2 YSYEKL. The DNA of the CDR3 is TGCGCCAGCAGCCCACCCGTAGGGGCCTACGAGCAGTACTTC. This encodes CASSPPVGAYEQYF.

This sequence joins TRBV2 and TRBJ2-7, with D possibly being TRBD1 (8 bases). The ends were cut back, 1 base at V and 2 bases at J, with 12 bases in the middle. The CDR3 has 15 residues. Germline CDR1 SNHLY, CDR2 FYNNEI. The DNA for the CDR3 is TGTGCCAGCAGTGAAGACAGGGGGGGAACCTACGAGCAGTACTTC. The encoded protein is CASSEDRGGTYEQYF.

This chain joins TRBV30 and TRBJ2-7; D remains unclear. Germline V gene sequence: CDR1 GTSNPN, CDR2 SVGIG (reference sequence). V was cut by 0 bases and J by 0 bases, with 15 bases left in between. The CDR3 has 16 amino acids. The CDR3 loop reads CAWSVESLGSSYEQYF. The CDR3 coding sequence is TGTGCCTGGAGTGTAGAGTCCCTCGGAAGCTCCTACGAGCAGTACTTC.

For this clone: One end of the junction varies from germline; a read error may be responsible. The J gene is TRBJ1-5, the V gene TRBV19; 10 bases fit TRBD1. The CDR3 runs to 16 residues. Germline lookup yields CDR1 LNHDA and CDR2 SQIVND (reference sequence). The CDR3 DNA is TGTGCCATTAGTTCGGGACAGGGGAATTCAAATCAGCCCCAGCATTTT. This encodes CAISSGQGNSNQPQHF.

The chain combines TRBV5-1 with TRBJ2-1; D is uncertain. The CDR3 length is 13 residues. V was trimmed by 4 bases and J by 4 bases, leaving 9 bases between them. Germline V CDR1 and CDR2: SGHRS, YFSETQ. The CDR3: CASSPDAYNEQFF. CDR3 coding DNA: TGCGCCAGCAGCCCTGACGCATACAATGAGCAGTTCTTC.

CDR3 DNA sequence: TGTGCCAGCAGCTTATCAGGAGAGACCCAGTACTTC. Translation: CASSLSGETQYF. V is TRBV7-8 and J is TRBJ2-5; no definite D call. The V end was cut by 2 bases, the J end by 4 bases, with 5 bases between. The CDR3 has 12 amino acids. Germline values: CDR1 SGHVS, CDR2 FQNEAQ.

The J gene is TRBJ2-1, the V gene TRBV5-1, with 10 bases lining up with TRBD2. This CDR3 comprises 17 residues. V shed 2 bases, J shed 1 base, and the junction held 6 bases outside the gene matches. Per germline, CDR1 SGHRS and CDR2 YFSETQ. Here the CDR3 DNA reads TGCGCCAGCAGCTTCGTTAGCGGGGGGATTTCCTACAATGAGCAGTTCTTC. It codes for CASSFVSGGISYNEQFF.

This clone was found a few times. The chain combines TRBV19 with TRBJ1-5; a weak D match, TRBD1 (5 bases). This CDR3 has 17 residues. The V end was cut by 4 bases, the J end by 1 base, with 17 bases between. The germline gives CDR1 LNHDA, CDR2 SQIVND (reference sequence). CDR3 loop: CASSTLLPDTSNQPQHF. In nucleotides, the CDR3 is TGTGCCAGTAGTACCCTCTTGCCGGACACCAGCAATCAGCCCCAGCATTTT. The full variable domain, its missing parts supplied by reference TRBV19 and TRBJ1-5, is DGGITQSPKYLFRKEGQNVTLSCEQNLNHDAMYWYRQDPGQGLRLIYYSQIVNDFQKGDIAEGYSVSREKKESFPLTVTSAQKNPTAFYLCASSTLLPDTSNQPQHFGDGTRLSIL.

The chain employs TRBV11-2 and TRBJ1-3; 8 bases are a match to TRBD1. V shed 6 bases, J shed 3 bases, and the junction held 7 bases outside the gene matches. The length of the CDR3 is 15 residues. Germline CDR1 and CDR2: SGHAT and FQNNGV. This CDR3 reads CASSIGQGSGNTIYF. The DNA for the CDR3 is TGTGCCAGCAGTATCGGACAGGGCAGTGGAAACACCATATATTTT.

A note on this clone: One end of the junction varies from germline; a read error may be responsible. The chain combines TRBV5-6 with TRBJ2-5; 14 bases line up with TRBD2. CDR1 is SGHDT and CDR2 is YYEEEE in the germline V gene. The CDR3 consists of 17 residues. The CDR3 DNA is TGTGTCAGCAGCTTGCCTGGGACTAGCGGGGGACAAGAGACCCAGTACTTC. As protein: CVSSLPGTSGGQETQYF.

CDR3 DNA sequence: TGTGCCAGCAGCCACGGACAGAGAACGAACACCGGGGAGCTGTTTTTT. It is translated as CASSHGQRTNTGELFF. The genes are TRBV4-2 and TRBJ2-2; perhaps TRBD1 as D (6 bases). Germline values: CDR1 LGHNA, CDR2 YNFKEQ. The V and J ends lost 3 bases and 0 bases respectively, with 11 bases between them. The CDR3 is 16 residues long.

The chain carries TRBV7-2 and TRBJ2-2; D remains unclear. Trimming shortened V by 3 bases and J by 5 bases, and 10 bases separated the two germline ends. The CDR3 sequence is 14 residues long. CDR1 is SGHTA, CDR2 FQGNSA, per germline. The DNA for the CDR3 is TGTGCCAGCAGCTTCCAGCTCGCGACCGGGGAGCTGTTTTTT. Translation: CASSFQLATGELFF.

The chain is built from TRBV11-2 and TRBJ2-3; TRBD2 aligns across 7 bases. V lost 4 bases, J lost 6 bases, and 13 bases stayed unmatched. The CDR3 contains 16 residues. Germline V CDR1 and CDR2: SGHAT, FQNNGV. The DNA of the CDR3 is TGTGCCAGCAGCTCCCGGGGGGTCCAGGGTTGGGATACGCAGTATTTT. The encoded protein is CASSSRGVQGWDTQYF.

V usage is TRBV18 and J usage is TRBJ2-3; 8 positions match TRBD2. V shed 6 bases, J shed 0 bases, and the junction held 8 bases outside the gene matches. Germline values: CDR1 KGHSH, CDR2 LQKENI. This CDR3 is 16 amino acids long. This chain's CDR3 is CASSSVGGVSTDTQYF. As DNA, the CDR3 is TGTGCCAGCTCGTCCGTCGGGGGGGTGAGCACAGATACGCAGTATTTT. The variable domain in full, completed from reference TRBV18 and TRBJ2-3, reads NAGVMQNPRHLVRRRGQEARLRCSPMKGHSHVYWYRQLPEEGLKFMVYLQKENIIDESGMPKERFSAEFPKEGPSILRIQQVVRGDSAAYFCASSSVGGVSTDTQYFGPGTRLTVL.

The chain employs TRBV18 and TRBJ2-3; 7 bases agree with TRBD1. The V and J ends lost 3 bases and 4 bases, in that order; junction bases with no gene match: 10. Germline loops: CDR1 KGHSH, CDR2 LQKENI. The CDR3 loop spans 16 amino acids. The CDR3 loop reads CASSPPGQVTSDTQYF. In nucleotides, the CDR3 is TGTGCCAGCTCACCTCCCGGACAGGTTACATCAGATACGCAGTATTTT.

This clone has just one count. This sequence joins TRBV6-1 and TRBJ2-7; 8 nucleotides match TRBD1. Unmatched junction bases numbered 0, after V lost 3 bases and J lost 2 bases. The germline CDR1 and CDR2 sequences are MNHNS and SASEGT. The CDR3 totals 13 residues. The CDR3 region is CASSEGQAYEQYF. CDR3 nucleotide sequence: TGTGCCAGCAGTGAGGGACAGGCCTACGAGCAGTACTTC.

This chain links TRBV19 with TRBJ2-2; D ambiguous. The CDR3 extends over 15 amino acids. The V gene lost 4 bases and the J gene lost 1 base, with 10 bases spanning the gap. The V gene's germline CDR1 is LNHDA and CDR2 SQIVND (reference sequence). The CDR3, as DNA: TGTGCCAGTAGTAATGGGCACTTGAACACCGGGGAGCTGTTTTTT. Translation gives CASSNGHLNTGELFF.

This clone was seen a handful of times. The J gene is TRBJ1-1, the V gene TRBV7-9, with D perhaps matching TRBD1 (6 bases). The V gene lost 3 bases and the J gene lost 4 bases, with 21 bases spanning the gap. From germline, CDR1 is SEHNR and CDR2 FQNEAQ (reference sequence). The CDR3 extends over 17 amino acids. CDR3 DNA: TGTGCCAGCAGCTTGACTCGGGGCCGGGGGCGTGCCACTGAAGCTTTCTTT. This codes for CASSLTRGRGRATEAFF.

V usage is TRBV10-2 and J usage is TRBJ2-7, with D perhaps matching TRBD2 (5 bases). This CDR3 comprises 13 residues. Germline V gene data show CDR1 as WSHSY and CDR2 as SAAADI. The ends were cut back, 4 bases at V and 6 bases at J, with 13 bases in the middle. CDR3 bases: TGCGCCAGCAGTGCGCGGGTGGGGTCCGAGCAGTACTTC. The encoded protein is CASSARVGSEQYF.

This clone was seen only a few times. The rearrangement joins TRBV19 to TRBJ2-1; D might be TRBD1 (6 bases). Germline V gene data show CDR1 as LNHDA and CDR2 as SQIVND (reference sequence). V gave up 3 bases and J gave up 0 bases, with 9 bases separating them. CDR3 size: 15 residues. The CDR3 region is CASSMGALSYNEQFF. The CDR3 DNA reads TGTGCCAGTAGTATGGGGGCCCTCTCCTACAATGAGCAGTTCTTC.

DNA for the CDR3: TGTGCCACCAGCAGAGAGGCCGGGGGCAGGAATCAGCCCCAGCATTTT. It yields the protein CATSREAGGRNQPQHF. The V call is TRBV15, the J call TRBJ1-5; a weak D match, TRBD1 (6 bases). CDR3 size: 16 residues. Per the germline V gene, CDR1 is LNHNV and CDR2 is YYDKDF (reference sequence). V shed 0 bases and J shed 4 bases, with 13 bases lying between them.

The rearrangement links TRBV6-4 to TRBJ2-7; 7 bases map to TRBD2. Trimming at V came to 0 bases and at J to 4 bases, leaving 12 bases not matched to a gene. The germline V gene has CDR1 MRHNA and CDR2 SNTAGT. The CDR3 has 17 residues. The DNA for the CDR3 is TGTGCCAGCAGTGACTCGGGAAGCGCGGGAGAACCGTACGAGCAGTACTTC. This encodes CASSDSGSAGEPYEQYF.

The CDR3 coding sequence is TGTGCCAGCAGCAAACGGGCAGGGACTTACAACGAGCAGTACTTC. Protein sequence: CASSKRAGTYNEQYF. The chain has TRBV11-2 and TRBJ2-7, with D perhaps TRBD2 (6 bases). The CDR3 spans 15 residues. Trimming left V 5 bases short and J 5 bases short, with 19 bases between. Germline loops: CDR1 SGHAT, CDR2 FQNNGV.